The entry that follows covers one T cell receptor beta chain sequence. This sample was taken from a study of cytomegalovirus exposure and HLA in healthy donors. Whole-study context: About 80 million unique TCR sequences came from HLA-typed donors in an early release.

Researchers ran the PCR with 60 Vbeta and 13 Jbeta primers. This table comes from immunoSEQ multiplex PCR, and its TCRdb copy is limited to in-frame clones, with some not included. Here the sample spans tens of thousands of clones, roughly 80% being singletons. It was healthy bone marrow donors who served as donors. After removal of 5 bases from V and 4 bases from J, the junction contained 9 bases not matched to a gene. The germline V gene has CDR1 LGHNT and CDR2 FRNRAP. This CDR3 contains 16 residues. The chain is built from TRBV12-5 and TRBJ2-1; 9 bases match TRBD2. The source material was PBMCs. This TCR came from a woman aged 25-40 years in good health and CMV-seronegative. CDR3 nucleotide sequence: TGTGCTAGTGGTCTTTATAGCGGGGGACTATACAATGAGCAGTTCTTC. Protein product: CASGLYSGGLYNEQFF.